This T cell receptor (beta chain) was found in a study of blood T cell repertoires in COVID-19. Turning to the study itself: Acute-phase and convalescent COVID-19 samples originated in the United States, Italy and Spain. The analysed material was cDNA or gDNA that came from T cells, B-cell-depleted T cells, or PBMCs.

This CDR3 comprises 13 residues. V lost 3 bases and J lost 3, with 9 bases in between. The V gene's germline CDR1 is MGHRA and CDR2 YSYEKL. The table came from immunoSEQ multiplex PCR; TCRdb's copy has only in-frame clones and leaves some out. The table has about 160,000 clones, approximately 86% seen once. The rearrangement links TRBV4-1 to TRBJ2-7; unclear D gene. Specimen: peripheral blood. The TCR originated in a man between 45 and 60 years old with active or convalescent COVID-19. CDR3 DNA: TGCGCCAGCAGCCACCAAGAGGACTACGAGCAGTACTTC. Residues: CASSHQEDYEQYF.